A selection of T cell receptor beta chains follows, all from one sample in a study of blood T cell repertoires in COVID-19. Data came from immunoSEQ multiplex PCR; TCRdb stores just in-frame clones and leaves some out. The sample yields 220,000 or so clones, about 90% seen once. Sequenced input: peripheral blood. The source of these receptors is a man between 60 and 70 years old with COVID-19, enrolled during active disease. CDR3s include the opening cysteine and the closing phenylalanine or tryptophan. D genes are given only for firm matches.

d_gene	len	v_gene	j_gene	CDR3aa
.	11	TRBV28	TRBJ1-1	CASSLTTEAFF
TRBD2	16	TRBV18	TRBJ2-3	CASSPIPSGGTDTQYF
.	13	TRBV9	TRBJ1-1	CASSAAPNTEAFF
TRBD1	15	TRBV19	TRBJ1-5	CASSVSGTGNQPQHF
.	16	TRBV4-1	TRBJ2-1	CASSRDNRWSYNEQFF
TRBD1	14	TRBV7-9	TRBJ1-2	CASSSPGQGNGYTF
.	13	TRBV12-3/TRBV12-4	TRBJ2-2	CASRRQGTGELFF
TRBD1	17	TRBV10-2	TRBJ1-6	CASSELGQGTYNSPLHF
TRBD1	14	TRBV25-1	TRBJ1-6	CASLGGAYNSPLHF
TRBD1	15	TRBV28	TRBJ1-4	CASRRPTGVNEKLFF
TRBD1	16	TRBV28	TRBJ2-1	CASSLSGTGHYNEQFF
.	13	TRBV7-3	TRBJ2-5	CASSLQGGGTQYF
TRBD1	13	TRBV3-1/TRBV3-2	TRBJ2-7	CASSPGQGYEQYF
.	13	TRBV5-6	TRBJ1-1	CASSPDTNTEAFF
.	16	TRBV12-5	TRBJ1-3	CASGLASGGSGNTIYF
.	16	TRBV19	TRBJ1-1	CASSIDQMVRGTEAFF
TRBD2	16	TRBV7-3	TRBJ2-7	CASSLRTSGISYEQYF
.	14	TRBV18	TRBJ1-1	CASSLDNQGTEAFF
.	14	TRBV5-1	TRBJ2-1	CASSLSGGYNEQFF
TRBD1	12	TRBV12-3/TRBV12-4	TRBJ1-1	CASSWDSTEAFF
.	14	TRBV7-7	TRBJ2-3	CASSAGPGPDTQYF
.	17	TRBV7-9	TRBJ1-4	CASSRGHQPSTNEKLFF
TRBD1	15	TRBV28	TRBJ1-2	CASSSADRGGYGYTF
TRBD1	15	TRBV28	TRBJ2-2	CASSTGGSNTGELFF
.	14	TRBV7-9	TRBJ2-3	CASSSYPGAGTQYF
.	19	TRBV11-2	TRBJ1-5	CASSYPSGGRPRGNQPQHF
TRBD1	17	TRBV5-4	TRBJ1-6	CASSTLTGALYNSPLHF
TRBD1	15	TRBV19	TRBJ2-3	CASRITGGNADTQYF
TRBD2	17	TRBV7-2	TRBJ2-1	CASSLAPLAGGPNEQFF
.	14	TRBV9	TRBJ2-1	CASSPIRTYNEQFF
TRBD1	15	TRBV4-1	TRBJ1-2	CASSHRDRGSYGYTF
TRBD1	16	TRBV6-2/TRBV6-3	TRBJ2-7	CASSYPYYRGSYEQYF
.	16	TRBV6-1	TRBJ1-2	CASSEGLWATNYGYTF
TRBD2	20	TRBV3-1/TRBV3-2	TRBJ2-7	CASSFPGLAGGLLSSYEQYF
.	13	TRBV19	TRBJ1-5	CASSAIPGQPQHF
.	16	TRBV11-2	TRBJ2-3	CASSLDGGRTTDTQYF
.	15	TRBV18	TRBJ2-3	CASSDSSTSTDTQYF
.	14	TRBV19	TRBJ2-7	CASSIQASSYEQYF
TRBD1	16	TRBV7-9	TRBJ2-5	CASSLGDRGSGETQYF
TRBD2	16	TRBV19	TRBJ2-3	CASRPTSGGSTDTQYF
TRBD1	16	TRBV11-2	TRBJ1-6	CASSLDGQGAGSPLHF
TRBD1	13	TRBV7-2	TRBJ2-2	CASSAQGFGELFF
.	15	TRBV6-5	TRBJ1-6	CASSRSSPRDSPLHF
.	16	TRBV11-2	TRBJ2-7	CASSLVGTQGRGEQYF
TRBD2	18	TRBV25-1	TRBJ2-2	CASSEASGRATYTGELFF
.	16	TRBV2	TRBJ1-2	CASSEGPRGGSYGYTF
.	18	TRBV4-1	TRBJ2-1	CASSQVPGRGAPYNEQFF
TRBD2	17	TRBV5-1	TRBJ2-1	CASSLSTSGRLNNEQFF
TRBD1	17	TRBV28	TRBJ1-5	CASSPGGRGQGDQPQHF
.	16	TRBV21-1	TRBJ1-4	CASSKAQGQGGEKLFF
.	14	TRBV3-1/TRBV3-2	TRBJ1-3	CASSGTGTGNTIYF
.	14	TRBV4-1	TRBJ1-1	CASSRVREGTEAFF
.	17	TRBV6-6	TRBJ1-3	CASSQLSGVGSGNTIYF
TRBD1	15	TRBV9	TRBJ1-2	CASSVVGQGANGYTF
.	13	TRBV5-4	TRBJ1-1	CASSLNEYTEAFF